This T cell receptor (beta chain) was captured in a study of cytomegalovirus exposure and HLA in healthy donors. Study conclusions and caveats: There were some public TCRs occurring in many donors, but most TCR sequences were rare. The productive fraction for most TCR beta V segments was about 90% or about 30% in an earlier analysis.

CDR1 MNHNS and CDR2 SASEGT come from the germline V gene. V lost 6 bases and J lost 5; bases outside the gene matches: 5. There are 13 residues in the CDR3. 60 Vbeta and 13 Jbeta primers were used in PCR. Produced via immunoSEQ multiplex PCR; TCRdb's table is partial and in-frame only. The repertoire holds 75,000 to 100,000 clones, with over 75% as singletons. Concerning this clone itself: Its matching antigen is unknown.

The source material was PBMCs. The receptor comes from a young man in good health and CMV-seronegative. The chain carries TRBV6-1 and TRBJ2-5; TRBD1 aligns across 8 bases. CDR3 sequence (DNA): TGTGCCAGCAGCTCCAGGGGGCGGGAGACCCAGTACTTC. This codes for CASSSRGRETQYF.